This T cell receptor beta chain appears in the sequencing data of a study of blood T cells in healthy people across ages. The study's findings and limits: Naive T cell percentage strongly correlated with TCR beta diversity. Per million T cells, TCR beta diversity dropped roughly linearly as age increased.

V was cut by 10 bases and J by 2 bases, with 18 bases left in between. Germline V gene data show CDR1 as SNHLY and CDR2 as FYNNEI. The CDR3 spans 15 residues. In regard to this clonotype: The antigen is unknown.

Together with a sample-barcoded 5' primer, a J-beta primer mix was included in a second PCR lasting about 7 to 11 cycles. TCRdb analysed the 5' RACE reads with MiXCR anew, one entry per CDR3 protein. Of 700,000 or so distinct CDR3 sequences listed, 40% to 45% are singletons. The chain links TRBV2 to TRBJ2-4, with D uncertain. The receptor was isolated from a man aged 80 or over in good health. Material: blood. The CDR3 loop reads CATHLLKGTKNIQYF. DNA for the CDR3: TGTGCCACCCATCTTCTTAAGGGTACCAAAAACATTCAGTACTTC.